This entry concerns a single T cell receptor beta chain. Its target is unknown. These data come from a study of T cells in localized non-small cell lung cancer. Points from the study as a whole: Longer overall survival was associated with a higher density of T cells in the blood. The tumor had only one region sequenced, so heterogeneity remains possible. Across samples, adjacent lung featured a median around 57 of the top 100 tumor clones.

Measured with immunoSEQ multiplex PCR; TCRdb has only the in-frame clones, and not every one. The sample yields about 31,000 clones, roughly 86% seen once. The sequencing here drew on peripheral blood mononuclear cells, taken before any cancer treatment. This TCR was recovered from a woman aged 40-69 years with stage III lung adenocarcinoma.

As DNA, the CDR3 is TGTGCCAGCAGCTTAGCAGGGGCCTACGAGCAGTACTTC. Its translation: CASSLAGAYEQYF. V is TRBV7-2 and J is TRBJ2-7; a possible D gene is TRBD1 (5 bases). The V end lost 0 bases, the J end lost 2 bases, and 5 bases lay between the germline ends. This CDR3 contains 13 residues. CDR1 SGHTA and CDR2 FQGNSA come from the germline V gene.